The 2 T cell receptor beta chains reported below all come from one sample, sequenced in a study of T cells in women clearing cervical HPV infection. The table came from immunoSEQ multiplex PCR; TCRdb's copy has only in-frame clones and leaves some out. With more than 20,000 clones in the sample, the ten largest clones hold 6.5% to 8.5%. Material: blood buffy coat. These receptors originate from a woman between 18 and 70 years old with a cervical HPV16 infection that either progressed to CIN3+ or cleared (not recorded which).

A remark on this clone: The read halts 3 residues ahead of the CDR3 end, with the missing end drawn from the germline J gene. The chain has TRBV11-3 and TRBJ2-5, with 8 nucleotides matching TRBD1. The trim removed 5 bases at V and 7 bases at J, leaving 9 bases unmatched. The CDR3 loop spans 14 amino acids. Germline CDR1 and CDR2: SGHNT and YENEEA. Here the CDR3 reads CASSPDRDHATQYF. The sequenced part of the CDR3 DNA is TGTGCCAGCAGCCCGGACAGGGACCACGCGACC. Full variable domain (outside the CDR3, taken from reference TRBV11-3 and TRBJ2-5): EAGVVQSPRYKIIEKKQPVAFWCNPISGHNTLYWYLQNLGQGPELLIRYENEEAVDDSQLPKDRFSAERLKGVDSTLKIQPAELGDSAVYLCASSPDRDHATQYFGPGTRLLVL.

Comments on this clone: The read is 3 residues too short to cover the CDR3 end, so that end is filled in from the germline J gene. The rearrangement links TRBV7-9 to TRBJ2-3, with D maybe TRBD2 (5 bases). CDR3 length: 15 residues. CDR1 and CDR2 (germline): SEHNR, FQNEAQ (reference sequence). The CDR3 loop reads CASSLSGGLQETQYF. The part of the CDR3 DNA that was read is TGTGCCAGCAGCTTATCCGGCGGACTCCAAGAGACG.